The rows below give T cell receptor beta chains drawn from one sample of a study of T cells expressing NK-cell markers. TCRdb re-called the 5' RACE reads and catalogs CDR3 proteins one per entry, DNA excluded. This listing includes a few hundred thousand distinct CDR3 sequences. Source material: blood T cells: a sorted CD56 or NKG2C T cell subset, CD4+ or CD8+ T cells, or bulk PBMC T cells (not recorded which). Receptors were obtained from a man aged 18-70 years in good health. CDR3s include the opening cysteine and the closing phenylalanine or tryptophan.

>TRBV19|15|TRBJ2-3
CASSIDLRGSDTQYF
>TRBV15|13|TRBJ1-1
CATRQGLNTEAFF
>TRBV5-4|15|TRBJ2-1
CASSFNLLMDNEQFF
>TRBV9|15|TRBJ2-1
CASSGSGTGYNEQFF
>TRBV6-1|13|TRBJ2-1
CASREQGMNEQFF
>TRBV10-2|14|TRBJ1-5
CASTDRQGSQPQHF
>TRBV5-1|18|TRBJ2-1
CASSSPGQGALPYNEQFF
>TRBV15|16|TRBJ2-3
CATSPRGGGSADTQYF
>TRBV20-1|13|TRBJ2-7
CSAGEDRANEQYF
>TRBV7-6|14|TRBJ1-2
CASSLAPANYGYTF
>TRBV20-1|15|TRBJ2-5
CSARPVSGGLETQYF
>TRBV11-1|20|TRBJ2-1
CASSRVGGGPSRFSYNEQFF
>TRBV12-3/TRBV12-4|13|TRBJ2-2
CASWRESTGELFF
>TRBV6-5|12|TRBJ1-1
CASRSGYTEAFF
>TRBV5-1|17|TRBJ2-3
CASRVSGQALSTDTQYF
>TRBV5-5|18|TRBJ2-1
CASSLVLGLAGGLNEQFF
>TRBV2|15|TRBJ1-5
CASRRAGNSNQPQHF
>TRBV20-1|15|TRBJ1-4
CSARPGTGEDEKLFF
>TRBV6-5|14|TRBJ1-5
CASSRAGENQPQHF
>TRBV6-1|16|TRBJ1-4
CASSEGVRGTNEKLFF
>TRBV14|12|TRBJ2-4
CASSQKGYIQYF
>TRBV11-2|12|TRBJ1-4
CASSSRGEKLFF
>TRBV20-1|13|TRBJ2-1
CSAQRTSGSRQFF
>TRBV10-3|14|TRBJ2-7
CAISENRRSNEQYF
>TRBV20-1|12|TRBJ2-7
CSVSQGSYEQYF
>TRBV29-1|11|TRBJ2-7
CSVGTGGEQYF
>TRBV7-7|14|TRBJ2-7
CAVAVGTGAFEQYF
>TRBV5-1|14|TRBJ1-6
CASSPGGGNSPLHF
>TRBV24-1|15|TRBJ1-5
CATSDPGQGLGPQHF
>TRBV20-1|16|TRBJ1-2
CSAGVGGTGEISGYTF
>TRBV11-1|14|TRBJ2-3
CASGGGTSTDTQYF